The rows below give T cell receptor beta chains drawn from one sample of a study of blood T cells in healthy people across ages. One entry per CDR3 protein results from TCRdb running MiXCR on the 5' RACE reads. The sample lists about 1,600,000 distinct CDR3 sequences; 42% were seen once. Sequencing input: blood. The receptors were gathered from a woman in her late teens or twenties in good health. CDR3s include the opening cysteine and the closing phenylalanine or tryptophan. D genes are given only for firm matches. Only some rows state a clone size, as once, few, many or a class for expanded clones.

TGCGCCAGCAGCATAGGACTAGCGGATAGCACAGATACGCAGTATTTT | CASSIGLADSTDTQYF | TRBD2 | TRBJ2-3 | TRBV5-1 | .
TGTGCCAGCACCCCGAGAGCGATCACAGATACGCAGTATTTT | CASTPRAITDTQYF | . | TRBJ2-3 | TRBV28 | many
TGTGCCATCAGGGAACGTGGGACAGGGCCACTGTCGGCTTTCTTT | CAIRERGTGPLSAFF | TRBD1 | TRBJ1-1 | TRBV10-3 | few
TGTGCCAGCACGTGGGGGGTGAACACTGAAGCTTTCTTT | CASTWGVNTEAFF | . | TRBJ1-1 | TRBV6-5 | few
TGCAGTTTGACACAGGGGGCAGGAGAGACCCAGTACTTC | CSLTQGAGETQYF | TRBD1 | TRBJ2-5 | TRBV20-1 | .
TGCGCCAGCAGCTTGGGAGGCGGGTCCCCACATGGCTACACCTTC | CASSLGGGSPHGYTF | . | TRBJ1-2 | TRBV5-1 | .
TGTGCCAGCAGCTTAGATGGTCTAGCGACGAATGAGCAGTTCTTC | CASSLDGLATNEQFF | . | TRBJ2-1 | TRBV11-2 | .
TGTGCCAGCAGCTTGTACAGGGGGTTTAGCAATCAGCCCCAGCATTTT | CASSLYRGFSNQPQHF | TRBD1 | TRBJ1-5 | TRBV5-6 | .
TGTGCCAGCAGTGCTCGGACAGGGAACATAAACTATGGCTACACCTTC | CASSARTGNINYGYTF | TRBD1 | TRBJ1-2 | TRBV6-1 | .
TGTGCCATCAGTGCTAGCGGGACCAGAAGGGATACGCAGTATTTT | CAISASGTRRDTQYF | TRBD2 | TRBJ2-3 | TRBV10-3 | few
TGCGCCAGCAGCCCGGATGGAAAGATCTATGGCTACACCTTC | CASSPDGKIYGYTF | . | TRBJ1-2 | TRBV5-1 | .
TGTGCCAGCAAATACCCAGGGGGGACAAGGGAAGCTTTCTTT | CASKYPGGTREAFF | TRBD1 | TRBJ1-1 | TRBV28 | .